One sample yielded the 15 T cell receptor beta chains listed below, sequenced in a study of cytomegalovirus exposure and HLA in healthy donors. PCR involved 60 Vbeta and 13 Jbeta primers. The table came from immunoSEQ multiplex PCR; TCRdb's copy has only in-frame clones and leaves some out. The top ten clones hold under 8% of a sample with about 150,000 clones, 79% of them seen once. The source material was PBMCs. Source of these receptors: a man between 50 and 59 years old in good health and CMV-seropositive.

The V call is TRBV28, the J call TRBJ2-7, with D uncertain. Germline assignment: CDR1 MDHEN and CDR2 SYDVKM. The CDR3 consists of 13 residues. V was shortened by 3 bases and J by 3 bases, with 9 bases between the two germline ends. In DNA, the CDR3 is TGTGCCAGCAGTTTCGGCGGAAGCTACGAGCAGTACTTC. Protein sequence: CASSFGGSYEQYF.

As regards this clone: At one end, the junction sequence differs from germline, possibly due to a read error. This CDR3 is also generated by other DNA sequences in the sample. The chain joins TRBV20-1 to TRBJ2-7; D not certain. The CDR3 spans 11 residues. Germline assignment: CDR1 DFQATT and CDR2 SNEGSKA (reference sequence). This chain's CDR3 is CSATTTYEQYF. DNA of the CDR3: TGCAGTGCTACGACAACCTACGAGCAATACTTC.

V and J are TRBV5-6 and TRBJ1-1; D gene unclear. Germline-derived CDR1 and CDR2 are SGHDT and YYEEEE. The CDR3 is 11 amino acids. V lost 3 bases, J lost 4 bases, and 4 bases lay in between. CDR3 region: CASSSFTEAFF. The CDR3 DNA reads as TGTGCCAGCAGCTCTTTCACTGAAGCTTTCTTT.

V usage is TRBV7-9 and J usage is TRBJ2-1, with no clear D. From germline, CDR1 is SEHNR and CDR2 FQNEAQ (reference sequence). V was trimmed by 3 bases and J by 0 bases, leaving 6 bases between them. The CDR3 sequence is 14 residues long. This chain's CDR3 is CASSFVSSYNEQFF. CDR3 coding DNA: TGTGCCAGCAGCTTCGTGAGCTCCTACAATGAGCAGTTCTTC.

This clone was found a few times. This chain connects TRBV2 to TRBJ1-1, with D unresolved. CDR1 and CDR2 from the germline V gene are SNHLY and FYNNEI. The V end was cut by 5 bases, the J end by 1 base, with 8 bases between. The CDR3 has 13 amino acids. The CDR3 bases are TGTGCCAGCAGTTATTACACGAACACTGAAGCTTTCTTT. Translated: CASSYYTNTEAFF.

The chain employs TRBV5-4 and TRBJ2-2; weak D call: TRBD2 (6 bases). The germline gives CDR1 SGHNT, CDR2 YYREEE (reference sequence). The CDR3 extends over 16 amino acids. With 0 bases removed from V and 5 bases from J, the gap between germline ends came to 14 bases. DNA for the CDR3: TGTGCCAGCAGCTTGGGAGGCGGAGGGCCGACCGGGGAGCTGTTTTTT. Residues: CASSLGGGGPTGELFF.

The gene calls are TRBV6-1 and TRBJ1-1; D call uncertain. There are 13 residues in the CDR3. V was cut by 10 bases and J by 1 base, with 13 bases left in between. Per germline, CDR1 MNHNS and CDR2 SASEGT. CDR3 nucleotide sequence: TGTGCCACCTCTGACGGGTGGAACACTGAAGCTTTCTTT. Translating it yields CATSDGWNTEAFF.

The chain is built from TRBV29-1 and TRBJ1-4, with a tentative D call TRBD1 (6 bases). CDR1 and CDR2 from the germline V gene are SQVTM and ANQGSEA. V gave up 4 bases and J gave up 7 bases, with 10 bases separating them. The CDR3 runs to 12 residues. This chain's CDR3 is CSVVQGSEKLFF. The DNA for the CDR3 is TGCAGCGTTGTACAGGGTAGTGAAAAACTGTTTTTT.

The chain links TRBV15 to TRBJ2-1; the match to TRBD2 covers 7 bases. Trimming at V came to 4 bases and at J to 6 bases, leaving 9 bases not matched to a gene. From germline, CDR1 is LNHNV and CDR2 YYDKDF (reference sequence). The CDR3 is made up of 15 amino acids. In nucleotides, the CDR3 is TGTGCCACCAGCACGGGGGGTCGGGTCGGCAATGAGCAGTTCTTC. Protein: CATSTGGRVGNEQFF.

The chain links TRBV29-1 to TRBJ2-1, with 12 bases that match TRBD2. V was clipped by 6 bases and J by 7 bases; unmatched bases: 4. Germline lookup yields CDR1 SQVTM and CDR2 ANQGSEA. The length of the CDR3 is 13 residues. The DNA of the CDR3 is TGCAGCGTGACTAGCGGGAGTTGGAATGAGCAGTTCTTC. Protein: CSVTSGSWNEQFF.

V is TRBV5-1 and J is TRBJ2-5; D unclear. The ends were cut back, 0 bases at V and 1 base at J, with 10 bases in the middle. CDR1 and CDR2 from the germline V gene are SGHRS and YFSETQ. This CDR3 contains 15 residues. The CDR3 DNA reads as TGCGCCAGCAGCTTGGCTGGCACCTCCCAAGAGACCCAGTACTTC. Amino acid sequence: CASSLAGTSQETQYF.

CDR3 sequence: CAWDSQGLGANVLTF. In DNA form, the CDR3 reads TGTGCCTGGGACTCACAGGGATTAGGGGCCAACGTCCTGACTTTC. This sequence joins TRBV30 and TRBJ2-6; D perhaps matches TRBD1 (6 bases). V shed 5 bases and J shed 4 bases, with 15 bases lying between them. Germline V lookup: CDR1 GTSNPN, CDR2 SVGIG (reference sequence). The CDR3 sequence is 15 residues long.

This clone was seen once. The rearrangement joins TRBV6-6 to TRBJ1-1; D call uncertain. The CDR3 consists of 13 residues. Between the trimmed V and J ends, which lost 3 bases and 1 base, there was a span of 6 bases. Germline lookup yields CDR1 MNHNY and CDR2 SVGAGI (reference sequence). CDR3 bases: TGTGCCAGCAGTTATGCAGGGAACACTGAAGCTTTCTTT. This encodes CASSYAGNTEAFF.

This rearrangement joins TRBV5-1 to TRBJ2-5; possibly TRBD2 for D (5 bases). V was trimmed by 0 bases and J by 0 bases, leaving 9 bases between them. This CDR3 is built from 15 residues. Germline loops: CDR1 SGHRS, CDR2 YFSETQ. CDR3 sequence (DNA): TGCGCCAGCAGCTTGGACGGAGGTAACCAAGAGACCCAGTACTTC. Protein product: CASSLDGGNQETQYF. Full variable domain (missing parts from reference TRBV5-1 and TRBJ2-5): KAGVTQTPRYLIKTRGQQVTLSCSPISGHRSVSWYQQTPGQGLQFLFEYFSETQRNKGNFPGRFSGRQFSNSRSEMNVSTLELGDSALYLCASSLDGGNQETQYFGPGTRLLVL.

The rearrangement joins TRBV10-3 to TRBJ2-2; 9 bases match TRBD1. The CDR3 is 15 amino acids. Trimming at V came to 4 bases and at J to 6 bases, leaving 6 bases not matched to a gene. Germline assignment: CDR1 ENHRY and CDR2 SYGVKD. CDR3 sequence: CAISGRTGDPGELFF. As DNA, the CDR3 is TGTGCCATCAGTGGGAGGACAGGGGATCCCGGGGAGCTGTTTTTT.